The 2 T cell receptor beta chains presented below share a single source sample, sequenced in a study of cytomegalovirus exposure and HLA in healthy donors. Researchers ran the PCR with 60 Vbeta and 13 Jbeta primers. Libraries were prepared by immunoSEQ multiplex PCR; TCRdb keeps only in-frame clonotypes and omits some of them. The table includes 110,000 or so clones, roughly 67% detected once. The specimen was PBMCs. The receptors come from a young man in good health and CMV-seropositive.

The V gene is TRBV28, the J gene TRBJ1-5; weak D call: TRBD1 (6 bases). CDR3 length: 15 amino acids. The V gene's germline CDR1 is MDHEN and CDR2 SYDVKM. V dropped 5 bases and J dropped 3 bases, with 14 bases sitting between them. CDR3 nucleotides: TGTGCCAGCAGTACCAACAGGGTCCCCAATCAGCCCCAGCATTTT. Its protein is CASSTNRVPNQPQHF.

V usage is TRBV5-1 and J usage is TRBJ1-1; D is undetermined. The V gene's germline CDR1 is SGHRS and CDR2 YFSETQ. The CDR3 loop spans 15 amino acids. Trimming shortened V by 0 bases and J by 1 base, and 10 bases separated the two germline ends. The CDR3, as DNA: TGCGCCAGCAGCTTGGGACTGGTCGGGAACACTGAAGCTTTCTTT. Amino acids: CASSLGLVGNTEAFF.